This T cell receptor beta chain comes out of a study of blood T cell repertoires in COVID-19. TCRdb's table, derived via immunoSEQ multiplex PCR, lists solely in-frame clones and lacks some. The sample holds roughly 150,000 clones, 75% to 90% seen once. CDR3 size: 15 residues. Germline V gene sequence: CDR1 SEHNR, CDR2 FQNEAQ (reference sequence). V was pared by 5 bases and J by 6 bases, with 7 bases of the junction left unmatched. The chain combines TRBV7-9 with TRBJ2-2; 9 bases line up with TRBD1. Sequenced material: peripheral blood. This receptor was taken from a human donor in a cohort sampled during active COVID-19. The CDR3 DNA follows: TGTGCCAGCAGCCCAGGGACAGGGCTGGCCGGGGAGCTGTTTTTT. Its translation: CASSPGTGLAGELFF.